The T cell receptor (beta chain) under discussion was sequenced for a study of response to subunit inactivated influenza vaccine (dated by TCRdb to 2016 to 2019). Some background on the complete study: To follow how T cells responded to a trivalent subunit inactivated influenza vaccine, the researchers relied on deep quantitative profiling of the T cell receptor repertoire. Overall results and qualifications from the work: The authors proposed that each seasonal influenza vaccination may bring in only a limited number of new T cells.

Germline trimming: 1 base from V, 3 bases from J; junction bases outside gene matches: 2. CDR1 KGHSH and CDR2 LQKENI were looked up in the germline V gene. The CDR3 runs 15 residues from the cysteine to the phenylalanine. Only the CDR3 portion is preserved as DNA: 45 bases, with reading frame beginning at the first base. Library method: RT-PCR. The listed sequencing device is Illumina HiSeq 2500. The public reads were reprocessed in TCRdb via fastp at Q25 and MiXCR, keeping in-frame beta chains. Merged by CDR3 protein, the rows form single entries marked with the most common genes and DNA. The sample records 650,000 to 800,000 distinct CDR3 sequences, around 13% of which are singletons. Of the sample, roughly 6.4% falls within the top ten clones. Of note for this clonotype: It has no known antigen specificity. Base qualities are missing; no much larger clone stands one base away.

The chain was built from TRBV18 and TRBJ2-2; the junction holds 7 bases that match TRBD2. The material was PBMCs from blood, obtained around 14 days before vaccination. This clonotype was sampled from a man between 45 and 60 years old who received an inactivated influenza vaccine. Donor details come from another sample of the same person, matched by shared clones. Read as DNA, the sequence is TGTGCCAGCTCACCACGGCGGGAGTACACCGGGGAGCTGTTTTTT. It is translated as CASSPRREYTGELFF.